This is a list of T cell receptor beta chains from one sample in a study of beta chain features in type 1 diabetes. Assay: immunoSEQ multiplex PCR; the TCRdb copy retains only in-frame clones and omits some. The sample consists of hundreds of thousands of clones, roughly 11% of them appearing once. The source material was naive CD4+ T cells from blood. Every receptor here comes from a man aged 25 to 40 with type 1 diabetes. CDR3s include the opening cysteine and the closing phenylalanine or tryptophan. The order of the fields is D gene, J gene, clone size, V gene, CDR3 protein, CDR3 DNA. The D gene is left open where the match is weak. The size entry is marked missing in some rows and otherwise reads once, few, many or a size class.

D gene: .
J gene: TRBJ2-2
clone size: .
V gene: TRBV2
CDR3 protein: CASSERTGELFF
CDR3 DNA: TGTGCCAGCAGTGAGAGGACCGGGGAGCTGTTTTTT

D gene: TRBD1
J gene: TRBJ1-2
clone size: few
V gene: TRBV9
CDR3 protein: CASSRDRWSYGYTF
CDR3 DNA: TGTGCCAGCAGTAGGGACAGGTGGTCCTATGGCTACACCTTC

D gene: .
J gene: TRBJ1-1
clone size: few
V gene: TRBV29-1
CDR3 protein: CSSPGLVNTEAFF
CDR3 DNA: TGCAGCTCCCCGGGACTTGTGAACACTGAAGCTTTCTTT

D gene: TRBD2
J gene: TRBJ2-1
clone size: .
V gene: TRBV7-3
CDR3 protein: CASSPSGLAGRDEQFF
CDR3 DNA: TGTGCCAGCAGCCCCTCGGGACTAGCGGGGAGAGATGAGCAGTTCTTC

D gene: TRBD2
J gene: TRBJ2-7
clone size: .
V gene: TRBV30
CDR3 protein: CALTSGVYEQYF
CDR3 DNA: TGTGCCTTGACTAGCGGGGTCTACGAGCAGTACTTC

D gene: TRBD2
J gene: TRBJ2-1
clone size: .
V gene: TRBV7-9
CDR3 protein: CASRPRLAGTRYNEQFF
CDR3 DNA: TGTGCCAGCAGGCCCAGACTAGCGGGGACTCGGTACAATGAGCAGTTCTTC

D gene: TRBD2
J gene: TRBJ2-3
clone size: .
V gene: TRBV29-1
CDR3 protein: CSVEDLYEGGGLDTQYF
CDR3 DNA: TGCAGCGTTGAAGATCTTTATGAGGGCGGGGGGCTGGATACGCAGTATTTT

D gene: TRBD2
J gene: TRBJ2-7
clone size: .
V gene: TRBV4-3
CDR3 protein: CASSQEAGGPYEQYF
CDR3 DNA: TGCGCCAGCAGCCAAGAAGCGGGGGGGCCATACGAGCAGTACTTC

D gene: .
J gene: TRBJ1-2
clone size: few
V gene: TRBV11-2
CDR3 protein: CASSLAQISYGYTF
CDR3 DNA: TGTGCCAGCAGCTTAGCGCAGATCTCCTATGGCTACACCTTC

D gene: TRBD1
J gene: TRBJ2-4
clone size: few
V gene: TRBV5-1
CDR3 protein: CASSFPTGQKYF
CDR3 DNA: TGCGCCAGCAGCTTTCCGACAGGGCAGAAATACTTC

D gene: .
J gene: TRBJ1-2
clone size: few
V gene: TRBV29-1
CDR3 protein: CSLGDDYGYTF
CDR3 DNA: TGCAGCCTCGGGGATGACTATGGCTACACCTTC

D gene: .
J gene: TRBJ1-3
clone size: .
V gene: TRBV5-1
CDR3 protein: CASSQGLLSGNTIYF
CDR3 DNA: TGCGCCAGCAGCCAGGGTCTTCTCTCTGGAAACACCATATATTTT

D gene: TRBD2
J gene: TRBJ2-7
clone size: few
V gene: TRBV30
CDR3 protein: CAWGGAGASYEQYF
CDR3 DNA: TGTGCCTGGGGGGGAGCGGGGGCCTCCTACGAGCAGTACTTC

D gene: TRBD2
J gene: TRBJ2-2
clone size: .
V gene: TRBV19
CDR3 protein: CASSMGLTPGELFF
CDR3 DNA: TGTGCCAGTAGTATGGGACTAACCCCCGGGGAGCTGTTTTTT

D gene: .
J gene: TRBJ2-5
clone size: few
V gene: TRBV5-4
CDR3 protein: CASSLGQGQETQYF
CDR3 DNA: TGTGCCAGCAGCTTGGGCCAGGGACAAGAGACCCAGTACTTC

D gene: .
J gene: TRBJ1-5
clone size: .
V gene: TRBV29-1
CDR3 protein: CSVVGGPDQPQHF
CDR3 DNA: TGCAGCGTGGTGGGAGGGCCCGATCAGCCCCAGCATTTT

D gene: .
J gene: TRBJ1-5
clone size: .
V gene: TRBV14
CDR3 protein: CASSRGTYQPQHF
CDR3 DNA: TGTGCCAGCAGCCGGGGCACTTATCAGCCCCAGCATTTT

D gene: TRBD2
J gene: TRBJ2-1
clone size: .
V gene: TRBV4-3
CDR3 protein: CASSQEGGGSYNEQFF
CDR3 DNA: TGCGCCAGCAGCCAAGAGGGCGGGGGTAGCTACAATGAGCAGTTCTTC

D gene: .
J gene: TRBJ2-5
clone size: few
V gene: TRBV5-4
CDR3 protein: CASSLEQTQETQYF
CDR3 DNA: TGTGCCAGCAGCTTGGAACAGACCCAAGAGACCCAGTACTTC

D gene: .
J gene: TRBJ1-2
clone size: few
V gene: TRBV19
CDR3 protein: CASSYSPYGYTF
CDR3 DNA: TGTGCCAGTTCCTATTCGCCCTATGGCTACACCTTC

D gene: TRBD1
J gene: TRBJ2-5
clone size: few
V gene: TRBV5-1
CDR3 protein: CASSLTGADLETQYF
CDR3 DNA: TGCGCCAGCAGCCTGACAGGGGCGGATTTAGAGACCCAGTACTTC

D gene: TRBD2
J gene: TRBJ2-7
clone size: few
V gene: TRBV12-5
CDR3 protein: CASGLVSGSGGSEQYF
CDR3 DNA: TGTGCTAGTGGTTTGGTATCGGGCAGCGGGGGGTCCGAGCAGTACTTC

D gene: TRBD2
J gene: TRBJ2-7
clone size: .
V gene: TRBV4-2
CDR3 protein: CASSQAGGGAREQYF
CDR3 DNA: TGTGCCAGCAGCCAAGCCGGCGGGGGGGCTCGCGAGCAGTACTTC

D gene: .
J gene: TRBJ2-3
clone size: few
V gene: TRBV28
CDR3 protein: CASSSTNRDTQYF
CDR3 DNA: TGTGCCAGCAGTTCAACGAACAGGGATACGCAGTATTTT

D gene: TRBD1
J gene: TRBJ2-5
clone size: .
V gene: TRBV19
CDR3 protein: CASSTSGTGPETQYF
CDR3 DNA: TGTGCCAGTAGTACATCCGGGACAGGCCCAGAGACCCAGTACTTC

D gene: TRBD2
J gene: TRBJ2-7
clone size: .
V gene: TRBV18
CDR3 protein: CASSPSLAGGPYEQYF
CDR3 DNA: TGTGCCAGCTCACCGTCACTAGCGGGGGGGCCTTACGAGCAGTACTTC

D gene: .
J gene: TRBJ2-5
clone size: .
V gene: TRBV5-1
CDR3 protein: CASSPGQIQETQYF
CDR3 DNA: TGCGCCAGCAGCCCTGGACAGATCCAAGAGACCCAGTACTTC

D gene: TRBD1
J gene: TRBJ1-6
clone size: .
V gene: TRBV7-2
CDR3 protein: CASSHLIARQGRSPLHF
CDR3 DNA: TGTGCCAGCAGCCATCTCATAGCCCGACAGGGGCGGTCACCCCTCCACTTT

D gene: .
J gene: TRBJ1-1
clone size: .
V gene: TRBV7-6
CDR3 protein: CASSLNRQVEAFF
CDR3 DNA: TGTGCCAGCAGCTTAAATCGGCAGGTTGAAGCTTTCTTT

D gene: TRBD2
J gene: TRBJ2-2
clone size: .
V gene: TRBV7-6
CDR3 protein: CATPRTSGPTNTGELFF
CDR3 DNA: TGTGCCACCCCCCGGACTAGCGGTCCTACGAACACCGGGGAGCTGTTTTTT

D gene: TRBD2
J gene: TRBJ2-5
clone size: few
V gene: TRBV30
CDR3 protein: CACRRLAGRETQYF
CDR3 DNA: TGTGCCTGTCGCCGGCTAGCGGGGCGGGAGACCCAGTACTTC

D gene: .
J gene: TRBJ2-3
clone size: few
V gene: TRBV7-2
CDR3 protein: CASSQDGQGTQYF
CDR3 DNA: TGTGCCAGCAGCCAGGACGGGCAGGGTACGCAGTATTTT

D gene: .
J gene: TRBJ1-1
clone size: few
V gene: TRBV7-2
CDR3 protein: CASSPMSGKTEAFF
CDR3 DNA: TGTGCCAGCAGTCCCATGTCGGGGAAGACTGAAGCTTTCTTT

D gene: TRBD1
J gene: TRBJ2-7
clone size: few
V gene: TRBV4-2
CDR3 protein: CASSQDPDRGPEQYF
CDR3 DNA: TGTGCCAGCAGCCAAGACCCGGACAGGGGGCCCGAGCAGTACTTC

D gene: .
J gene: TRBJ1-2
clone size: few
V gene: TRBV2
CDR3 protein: CASSEATLGWF
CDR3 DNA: TGTGCCAGCAGTGAAGCCACCCTGGGCTGGTTC

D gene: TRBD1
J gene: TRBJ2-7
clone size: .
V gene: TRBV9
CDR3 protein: CASSAGIDREFYEQYF
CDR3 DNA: TGTGCCAGCAGCGCCGGAATAGACAGGGAATTTTACGAGCAGTACTTC

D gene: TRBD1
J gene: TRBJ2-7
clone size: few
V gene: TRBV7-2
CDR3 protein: CASSLRDRASNEQYF
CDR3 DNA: TGTGCCAGCAGCTTACGGGACAGGGCCAGTAACGAGCAGTACTTC